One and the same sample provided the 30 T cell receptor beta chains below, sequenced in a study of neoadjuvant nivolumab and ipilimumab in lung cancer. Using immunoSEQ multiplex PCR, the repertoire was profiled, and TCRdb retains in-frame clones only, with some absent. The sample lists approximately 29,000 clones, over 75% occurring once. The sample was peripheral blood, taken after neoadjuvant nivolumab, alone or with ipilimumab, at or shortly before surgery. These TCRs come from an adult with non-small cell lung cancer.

CDR3 in amino acids: CASSPLDSRYGYTF. CDR3 nucleotides: TGTGCCAGCTCACCACTTGACAGCCGGTATGGCTACACCTTC. The chain is built from TRBV18 and TRBJ1-2; possibly TRBD1 for D (5 bases). Germline assignment: CDR1 KGHSH and CDR2 LQKENI. The CDR3 is 14 residues long. The ends were cut back, 1 base at V and 5 bases at J, with 11 bases in the middle.

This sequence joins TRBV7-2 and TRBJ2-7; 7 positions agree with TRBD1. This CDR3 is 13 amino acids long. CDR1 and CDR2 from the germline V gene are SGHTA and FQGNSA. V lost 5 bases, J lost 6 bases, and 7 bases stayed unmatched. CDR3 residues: CASSKLQGFEQYF. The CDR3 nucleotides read TGTGCCAGCAGCAAATTACAGGGGTTCGAGCAGTACTTC. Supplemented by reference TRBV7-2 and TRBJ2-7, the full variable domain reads GAGVSQSPSNKVTEKGKDVELRCDPISGHTALYWYRQSLGQGLEFLIYFQGNSAPDKSGLPSDRFSAERTGGSVSTLTIQRTQQEDSAVYLCASSKLQGFEQYFGPGTRLTVT.

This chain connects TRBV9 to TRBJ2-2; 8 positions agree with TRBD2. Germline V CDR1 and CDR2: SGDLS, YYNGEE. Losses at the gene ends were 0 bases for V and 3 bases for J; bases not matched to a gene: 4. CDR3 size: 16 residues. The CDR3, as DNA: TGTGCCAGCAGCGTAGGTCGGGGGGGGCACACCGGGGAGCTGTTTTTT. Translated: CASSVGRGGHTGELFF.

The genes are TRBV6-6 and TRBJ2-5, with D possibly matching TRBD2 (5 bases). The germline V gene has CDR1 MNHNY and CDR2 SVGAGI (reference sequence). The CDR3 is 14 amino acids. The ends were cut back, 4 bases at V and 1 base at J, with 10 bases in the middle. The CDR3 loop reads CASSFAAAQETQYF. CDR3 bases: TGTGCCAGCAGTTTTGCAGCGGCCCAAGAGACCCAGTACTTC.

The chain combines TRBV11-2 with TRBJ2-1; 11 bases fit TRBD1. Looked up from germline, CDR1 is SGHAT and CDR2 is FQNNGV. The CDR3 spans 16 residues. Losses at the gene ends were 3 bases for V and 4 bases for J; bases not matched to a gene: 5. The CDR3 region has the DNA TGTGCCAGCAGCTTGGCCGGGACAGGGGGTTACAATGAGCAGTTCTTC. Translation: CASSLAGTGGYNEQFF.

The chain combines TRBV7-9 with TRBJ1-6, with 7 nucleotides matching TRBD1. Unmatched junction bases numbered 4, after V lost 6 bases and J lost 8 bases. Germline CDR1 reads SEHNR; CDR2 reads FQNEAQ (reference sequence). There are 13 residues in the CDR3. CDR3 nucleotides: TGTGCCAGCAGTTTCCAGGGGGATTCACCCCTCCACTTT. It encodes CASSFQGDSPLHF.

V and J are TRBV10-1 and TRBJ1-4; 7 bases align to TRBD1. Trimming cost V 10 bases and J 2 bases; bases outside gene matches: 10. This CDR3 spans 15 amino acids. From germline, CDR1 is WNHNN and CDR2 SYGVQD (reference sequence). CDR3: CAMTGIGRTNEKLFF. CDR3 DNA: TGCGCCATGACAGGGATCGGAAGGACTAATGAAAAACTGTTTTTT.

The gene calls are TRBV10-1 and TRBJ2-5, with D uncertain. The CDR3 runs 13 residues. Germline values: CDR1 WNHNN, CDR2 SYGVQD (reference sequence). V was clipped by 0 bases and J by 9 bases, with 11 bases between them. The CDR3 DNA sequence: TGCGCCAGCAGTGAGTCCGATGAGATTGCCCAGTACTTC. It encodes CASSESDEIAQYF.

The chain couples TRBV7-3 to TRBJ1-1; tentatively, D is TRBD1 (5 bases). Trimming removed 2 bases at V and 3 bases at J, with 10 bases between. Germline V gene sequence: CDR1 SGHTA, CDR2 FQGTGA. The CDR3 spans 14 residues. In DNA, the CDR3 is TGTGCCAGCAGCTTATCAGGGCTGGACACTGAAGCTTTCTTT. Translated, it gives CASSLSGLDTEAFF.

CDR3 in amino acids: CASSFGGREDTQYF. CDR3 DNA: TGCGCCAGCAGCTTCGGGGGGAGGGAAGATACGCAGTATTTT. The chain recombines TRBV5-1 with TRBJ2-3; 7 positions agree with TRBD2. The V gene end was trimmed by 2 bases and the J gene end by 5 bases; junction bases not matched to a gene: 5. The germline V gene has CDR1 SGHRS and CDR2 YFSETQ. The CDR3 loop spans 14 amino acids. The complete variable domain, with remaining parts taken from reference TRBV5-1 and TRBJ2-3, reads KAGVTQTPRYLIKTRGQQVTLSCSPISGHRSVSWYQQTPGQGLQFLFEYFSETQRNKGNFPGRFSGRQFSNSRSEMNVSTLELGDSALYLCASSFGGREDTQYFGPGTRLTVL.

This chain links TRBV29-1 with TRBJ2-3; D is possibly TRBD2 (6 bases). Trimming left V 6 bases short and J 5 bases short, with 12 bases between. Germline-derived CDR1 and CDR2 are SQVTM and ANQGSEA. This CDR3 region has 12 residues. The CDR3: CSVSPGLDTQYF. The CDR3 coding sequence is TGCAGCGTCAGCCCGGGACTAGATACGCAGTATTTT.

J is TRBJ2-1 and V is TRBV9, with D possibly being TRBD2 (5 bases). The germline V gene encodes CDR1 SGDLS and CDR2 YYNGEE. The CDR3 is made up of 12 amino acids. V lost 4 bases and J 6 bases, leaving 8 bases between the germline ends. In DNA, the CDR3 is TGTGCCAGCAGCACTCGGGGCAATGAGCAGTTCTTC. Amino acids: CASSTRGNEQFF.

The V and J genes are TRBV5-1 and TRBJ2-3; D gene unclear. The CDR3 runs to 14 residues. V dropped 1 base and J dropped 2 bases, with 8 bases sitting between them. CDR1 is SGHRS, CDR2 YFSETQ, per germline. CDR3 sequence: CASSLPQSTDTQYF. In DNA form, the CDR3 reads TGCGCCAGCAGCTTGCCCCAGTCCACAGATACGCAGTATTTT.

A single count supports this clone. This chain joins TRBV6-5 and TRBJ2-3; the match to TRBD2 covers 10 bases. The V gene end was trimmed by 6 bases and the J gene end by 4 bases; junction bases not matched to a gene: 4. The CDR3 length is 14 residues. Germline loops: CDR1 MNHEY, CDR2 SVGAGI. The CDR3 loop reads CASRVSGGSDTQYF. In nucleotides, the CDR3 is TGTGCCAGCAGAGTTAGCGGGGGGTCAGATACGCAGTATTTT.

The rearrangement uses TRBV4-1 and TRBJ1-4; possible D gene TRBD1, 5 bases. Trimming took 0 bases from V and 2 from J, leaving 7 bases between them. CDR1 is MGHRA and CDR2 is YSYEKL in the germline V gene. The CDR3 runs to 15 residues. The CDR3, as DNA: TGCGCCAGCAGCCAAGAGAAGGGGACTAATGAAAAACTGTTTTTT. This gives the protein CASSQEKGTNEKLFF.

CDR3 region: CAISEYKGGPSYEQYF. In DNA, the CDR3 is TGTGCCATCAGTGAGTACAAAGGGGGGCCATCCTACGAGCAGTACTTC. The chain combines TRBV10-3 with TRBJ2-7; D tentatively reads TRBD1 or TRBD2 (6 bases each). Trimming shortened V by 1 base and J by 1 base, and 14 bases separated the two germline ends. CDR1 ENHRY and CDR2 SYGVKD come from the germline V gene. This CDR3 comprises 16 residues.

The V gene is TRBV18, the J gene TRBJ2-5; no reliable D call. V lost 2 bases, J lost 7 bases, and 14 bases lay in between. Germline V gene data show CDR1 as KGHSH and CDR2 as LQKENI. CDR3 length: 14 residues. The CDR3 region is CASSPSGSPGTQYF. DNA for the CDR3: TGTGCCAGCTCACCATCCGGGTCCCCAGGGACCCAGTACTTC.

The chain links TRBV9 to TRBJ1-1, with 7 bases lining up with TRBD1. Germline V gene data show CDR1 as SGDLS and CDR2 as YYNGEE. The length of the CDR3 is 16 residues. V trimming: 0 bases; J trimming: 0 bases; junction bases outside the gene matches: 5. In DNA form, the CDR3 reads TGTGCCAGCAGCGTAGTTGGAGGGGGCCTGAACACTGAAGCTTTCTTT. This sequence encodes CASSVVGGGLNTEAFF.

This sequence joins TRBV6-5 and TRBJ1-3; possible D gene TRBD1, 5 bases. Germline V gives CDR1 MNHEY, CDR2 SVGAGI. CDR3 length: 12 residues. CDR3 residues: CSTRDGGNTIYF. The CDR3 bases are TGTTCAACCCGGGACGGTGGAAACACCATATATTTT.

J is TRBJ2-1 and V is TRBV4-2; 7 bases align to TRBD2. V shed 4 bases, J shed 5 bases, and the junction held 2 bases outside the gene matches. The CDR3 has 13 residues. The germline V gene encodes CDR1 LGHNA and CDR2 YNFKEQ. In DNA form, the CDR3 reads TGTGCCAGCAGCCTGGGACTAAACAATGAGCAGTTCTTC. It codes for CASSLGLNNEQFF.

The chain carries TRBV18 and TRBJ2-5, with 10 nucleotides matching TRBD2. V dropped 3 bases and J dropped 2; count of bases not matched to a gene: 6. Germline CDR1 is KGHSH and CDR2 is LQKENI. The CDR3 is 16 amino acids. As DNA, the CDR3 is TGTGCCAGCTCACCCTCGAATAGCGGGGGGCAAGAGACCCAGTACTTC. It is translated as CASSPSNSGGQETQYF.

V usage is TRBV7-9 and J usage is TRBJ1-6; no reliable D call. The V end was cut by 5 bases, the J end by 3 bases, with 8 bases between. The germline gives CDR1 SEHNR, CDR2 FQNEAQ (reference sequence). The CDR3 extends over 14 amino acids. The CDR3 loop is CASSPGNYNSPLHF. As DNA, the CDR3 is TGTGCCAGCAGCCCGGGCAACTATAATTCACCCCTCCACTTT.

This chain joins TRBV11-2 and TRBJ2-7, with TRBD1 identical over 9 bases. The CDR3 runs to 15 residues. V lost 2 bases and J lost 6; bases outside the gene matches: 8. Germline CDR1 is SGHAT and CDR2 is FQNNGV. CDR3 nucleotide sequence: TGTGCCAGCAGCTTAAAACAGGGGGCGAAATTCGAGCAGTACTTC. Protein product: CASSLKQGAKFEQYF.

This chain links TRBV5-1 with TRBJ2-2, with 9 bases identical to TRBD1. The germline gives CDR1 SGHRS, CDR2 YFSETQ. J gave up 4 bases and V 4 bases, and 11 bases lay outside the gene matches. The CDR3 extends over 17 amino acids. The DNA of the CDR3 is TGCGCCAGCAGCCCGGATCCCGGGACAGGGTCCACCGGGGAGCTGTTTTTT. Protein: CASSPDPGTGSTGELFF.

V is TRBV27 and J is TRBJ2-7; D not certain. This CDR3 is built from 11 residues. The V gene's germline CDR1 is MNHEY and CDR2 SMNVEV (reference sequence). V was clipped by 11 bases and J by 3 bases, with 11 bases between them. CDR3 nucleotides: TGTGCCGTCCACCAAAGCTACGAGCAGTACTTC. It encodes CAVHQSYEQYF.

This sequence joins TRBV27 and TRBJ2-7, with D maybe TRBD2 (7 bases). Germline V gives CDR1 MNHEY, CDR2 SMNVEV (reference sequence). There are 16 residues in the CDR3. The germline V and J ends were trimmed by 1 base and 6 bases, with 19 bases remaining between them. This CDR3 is CASSLYAVGGPSEQYF. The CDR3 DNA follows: TGTGCCAGCAGTTTATACGCCGTCGGGGGGCCCTCCGAGCAGTACTTC.

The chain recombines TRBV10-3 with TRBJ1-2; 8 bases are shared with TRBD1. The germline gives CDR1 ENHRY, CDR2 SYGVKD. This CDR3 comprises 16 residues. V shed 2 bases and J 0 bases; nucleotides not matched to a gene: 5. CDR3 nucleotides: TGTGCCATCAGTGAGCGGGACAGGACCGCTAACTATGGCTACACCTTC. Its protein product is CAISERDRTANYGYTF.

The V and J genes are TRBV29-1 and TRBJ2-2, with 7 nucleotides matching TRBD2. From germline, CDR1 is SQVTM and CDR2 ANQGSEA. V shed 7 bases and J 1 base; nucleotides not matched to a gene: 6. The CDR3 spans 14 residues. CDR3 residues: CSALSGRNTGELFF. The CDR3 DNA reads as TGCAGCGCCCTTAGCGGGCGGAACACCGGGGAGCTGTTTTTT.

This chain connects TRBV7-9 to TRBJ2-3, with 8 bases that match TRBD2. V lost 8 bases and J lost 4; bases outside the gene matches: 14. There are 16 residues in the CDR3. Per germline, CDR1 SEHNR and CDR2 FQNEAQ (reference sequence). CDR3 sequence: CASGPAGGLWADTQYF. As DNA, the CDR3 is TGTGCCAGCGGCCCCGCGGGGGGCCTCTGGGCAGATACGCAGTATTTT.

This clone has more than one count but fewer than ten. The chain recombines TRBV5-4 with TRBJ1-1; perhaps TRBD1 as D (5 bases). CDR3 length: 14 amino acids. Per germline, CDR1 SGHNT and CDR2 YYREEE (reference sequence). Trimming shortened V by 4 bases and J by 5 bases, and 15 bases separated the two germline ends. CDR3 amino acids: CASSGNGGRTEAFF. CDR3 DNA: TGTGCCAGCAGCGGTAATGGGGGAAGAACTGAAGCTTTCTTT. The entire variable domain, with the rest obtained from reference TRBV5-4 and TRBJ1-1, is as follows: ETGVTQSPTHLIKTRGQQVTLRCSSQSGHNTVSWYQQALGQGPQFIFQYYREEENGRGNFPPRFSGLQFPNYSSELNVNALELDDSALYLCASSGNGGRTEAFFGQGTRLTVV.